This T cell receptor (beta chain) was identified during a study of cytomegalovirus exposure and HLA in healthy donors. Findings and limits, study-wide: Rare TCR sequences dominated, though some public TCRs recurred in many donors. The classifier was said to identify cytomegalovirus status with high specificity and sensitivity.

Turning to this clone: Its antigen is still unknown.

Both 60 Vbeta primers and 13 Jbeta primers went into the PCR. Only in-frame clones appear in the TCRdb table, and some are missing; sequencing was by immunoSEQ multiplex PCR. The sample consists of around 170,000 clones, roughly 80% of them appearing once. The CDR3 has 15 residues. The germline CDR1 and CDR2 sequences are SEHNR and FQNEAQ (reference sequence). Trimming left V 5 bases short and J 0 bases short, with 10 bases between. This sequence originates from a man aged 50 to 59 in good health and CMV-seropositive. The chain employs TRBV7-9 and TRBJ1-4; D perhaps matches TRBD1 (5 bases). The source material was PBMCs. CDR3 DNA sequence: TGTGCCAGCAGCCGGTCGGGGGCAACTAATGAAAAACTGTTTTTT. Protein: CASSRSGATNEKLFF.